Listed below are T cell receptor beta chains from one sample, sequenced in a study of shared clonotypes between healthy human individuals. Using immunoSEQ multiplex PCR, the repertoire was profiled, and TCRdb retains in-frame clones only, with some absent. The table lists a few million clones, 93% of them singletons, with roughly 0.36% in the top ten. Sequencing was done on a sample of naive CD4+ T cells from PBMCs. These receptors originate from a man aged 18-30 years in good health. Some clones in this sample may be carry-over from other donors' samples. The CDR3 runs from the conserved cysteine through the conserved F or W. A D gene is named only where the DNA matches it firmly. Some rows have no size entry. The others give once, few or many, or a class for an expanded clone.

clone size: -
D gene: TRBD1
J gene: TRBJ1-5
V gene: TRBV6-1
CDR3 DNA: TGTGCCAGCAGTGCCGACAGGGTAGGAGGAAGCAATCAGCCCCAGCATTTT
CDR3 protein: CASSADRVGGSNQPQHF

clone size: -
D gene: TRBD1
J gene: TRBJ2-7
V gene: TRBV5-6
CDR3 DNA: TGTGCCAGCCGGACGGGACAGGGGGCGAACGAGCAGTACTTC
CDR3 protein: CASRTGQGANEQYF

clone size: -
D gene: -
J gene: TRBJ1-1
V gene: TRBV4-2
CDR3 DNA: TGTGCCAGCAGCCCTGGGACCGCGGAAGGGGCTGAAGCTTTCTTT
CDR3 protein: CASSPGTAEGAEAFF

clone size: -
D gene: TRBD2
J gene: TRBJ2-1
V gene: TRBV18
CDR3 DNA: TGTGCCAGCTCCGGGCGGGCGGGAGGGATCCTCAATGAGCAGTTCTTC
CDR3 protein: CASSGRAGGILNEQFF

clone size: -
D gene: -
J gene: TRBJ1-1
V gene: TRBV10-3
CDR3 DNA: TGTGCCATCAGTGAAGTTCTCCGGGGTCGGACGAACACTGAAGCTTTCTTT
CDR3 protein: CAISEVLRGRTNTEAFF

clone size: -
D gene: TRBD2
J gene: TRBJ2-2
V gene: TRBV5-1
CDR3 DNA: TGCGCCAGCACTCTAATAGCGGGAGGCACCGGGGAGCTGTTTTTT
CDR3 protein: CASTLIAGGTGELFF

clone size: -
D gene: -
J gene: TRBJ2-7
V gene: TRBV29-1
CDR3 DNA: TGCAGCGTGAGGCCCTATACCAATCCAGGGGACGAGCAGTACTTC
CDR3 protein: CSVRPYTNPGDEQYF

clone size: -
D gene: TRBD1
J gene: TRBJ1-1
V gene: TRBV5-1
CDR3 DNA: TGCGCCAGCAGTCCCGGGACAGGGGTTGTAGACACTGAAGCTTTCTTT
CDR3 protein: CASSPGTGVVDTEAFF

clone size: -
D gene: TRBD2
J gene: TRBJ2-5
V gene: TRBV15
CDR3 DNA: TGTGCCACCAGCAGAGATTCAACTAGCGGGACGTACCAAGAGACCCAGTACTTC
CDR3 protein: CATSRDSTSGTYQETQYF

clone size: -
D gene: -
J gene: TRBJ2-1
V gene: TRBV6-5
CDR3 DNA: TGTGCCAGCAGCCGTCCAATTGGGGGACGGCATGAGCAGTTCTTC
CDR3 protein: CASSRPIGGRHEQFF

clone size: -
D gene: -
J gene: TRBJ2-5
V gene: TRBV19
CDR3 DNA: TGTGCCAGTAGTACCAACGGTGATCGGGAGACCCAGTACTTC
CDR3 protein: CASSTNGDRETQYF

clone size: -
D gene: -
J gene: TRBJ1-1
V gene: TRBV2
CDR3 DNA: TGTGCCAGCAGTGAGATAAGGGTTGGCACTGAAGCTTTCTTT
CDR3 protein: CASSEIRVGTEAFF

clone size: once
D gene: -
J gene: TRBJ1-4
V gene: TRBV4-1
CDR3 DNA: TGCGCCAGCAGCCAAGTAGGGGCGGAAAAACTGTTTTTT
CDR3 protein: CASSQVGAEKLFF

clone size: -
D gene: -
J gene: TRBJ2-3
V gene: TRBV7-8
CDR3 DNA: TGTGCCAGCAGCTTAGCGACCCGCACAGATACGCAGTATTTT
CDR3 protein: CASSLATRTDTQYF

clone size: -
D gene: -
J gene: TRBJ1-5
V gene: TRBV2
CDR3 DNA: TGTGCCAGCAGTGCTGTCTCTCAGCCCCAGCATTTT
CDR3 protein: CASSAVSQPQHF

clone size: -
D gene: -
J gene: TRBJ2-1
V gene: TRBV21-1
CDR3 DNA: TGTGCCAGCAGCAATAAAGCAGGCAATGAGCAGTTCTTC
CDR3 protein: CASSNKAGNEQFF